The TCR beta chain under discussion was sequenced for a study of cytomegalovirus exposure and HLA in healthy donors. Per germline, CDR1 PRHDT and CDR2 FYEKMQ (reference sequence). Deletions cut 0 bases from V and 0 bases from J, with 9 bases between. The CDR3 is made up of 15 amino acids. A multiplex PCR was run with 60 Vbeta primers and 13 Jbeta primers. Using immunoSEQ multiplex PCR, the repertoire was profiled, and TCRdb retains in-frame clones only, with some absent. The sample has about 160,000 clones; about 82% are singletons. The sequence was collected from a male donor in good health and CMV-seronegative. The J gene is TRBJ2-7, the V gene TRBV13; a weak D match, TRBD1 (6 bases). Sequences were obtained from PBMCs. CDR3 region: CASSLGQGGSYEQYF. The CDR3 region has the DNA TGTGCCAGCAGCTTAGGCCAAGGGGGCTCCTACGAGCAGTACTTC.